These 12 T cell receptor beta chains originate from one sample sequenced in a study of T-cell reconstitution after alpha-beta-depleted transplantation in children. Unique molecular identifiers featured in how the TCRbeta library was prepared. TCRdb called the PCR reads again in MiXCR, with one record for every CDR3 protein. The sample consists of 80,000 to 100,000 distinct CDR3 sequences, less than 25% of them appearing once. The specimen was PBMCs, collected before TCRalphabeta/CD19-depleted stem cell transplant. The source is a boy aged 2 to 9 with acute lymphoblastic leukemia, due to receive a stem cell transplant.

This chain's CDR3 is CASSLGQNYGYTF. Written as DNA, the CDR3 is TGTGCCAGCAGCTTGGGACAGAACTATGGCTACACCTTC. The chain has TRBV5-5 and TRBJ1-2; D might be TRBD1 (5 bases). The length of the CDR3 is 13 residues. The V and J ends lost 0 bases and 2 bases respectively, with 5 bases between them. The germline CDR1 and CDR2 sequences are SGHKS and YYEKEE (reference sequence).

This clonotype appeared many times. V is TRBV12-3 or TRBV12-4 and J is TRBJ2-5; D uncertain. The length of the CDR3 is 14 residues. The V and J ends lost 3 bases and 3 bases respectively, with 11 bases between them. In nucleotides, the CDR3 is TGTGCCAGCAGTTTCATTGACTCTGAAGAGACCCAGTACTTC. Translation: CASSFIDSEETQYF.

The CDR3 spells CASSSDPTSVETQYF. The DNA for the CDR3 is TGTGCCAGCAGCTCCGATCCGACTAGCGTCGAGACCCAGTACTTC. The rearrangement uses TRBV6-1 and TRBJ2-5; 8 positions agree with TRBD2. The trim removed 6 bases at V and 5 bases at J, leaving 11 bases unmatched. CDR3 length: 15 amino acids. CDR1 is MNHNS and CDR2 is SASEGT in the germline V gene.

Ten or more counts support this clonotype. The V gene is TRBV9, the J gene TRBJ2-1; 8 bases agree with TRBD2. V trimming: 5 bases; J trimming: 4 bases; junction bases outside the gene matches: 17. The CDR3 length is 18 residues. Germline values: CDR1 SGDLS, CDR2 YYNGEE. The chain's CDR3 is CASSVTTSMAGGYNEQFF. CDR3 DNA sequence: TGTGCCAGCAGTGTCACTACTAGCATGGCGGGAGGATACAATGAGCAGTTCTTC.

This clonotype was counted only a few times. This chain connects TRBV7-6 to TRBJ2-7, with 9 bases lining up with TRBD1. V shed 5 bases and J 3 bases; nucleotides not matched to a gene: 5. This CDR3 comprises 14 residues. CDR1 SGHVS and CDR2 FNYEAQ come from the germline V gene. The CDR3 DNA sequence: TGTGCCAGCAGCCGGACAGGGGACGGCTACGAGCAGTACTTC. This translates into CASSRTGDGYEQYF. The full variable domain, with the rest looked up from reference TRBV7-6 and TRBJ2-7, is GAGVSQSPRYKVTKRGQDVALRCDPISGHVSLYWYRQALGQGPEFLTYFNYEAQQDKSGLPNDRFSAERPEGSISTLTIQRTEQRDSAMYRCASSRTGDGYEQYFGPGTRLTVT.

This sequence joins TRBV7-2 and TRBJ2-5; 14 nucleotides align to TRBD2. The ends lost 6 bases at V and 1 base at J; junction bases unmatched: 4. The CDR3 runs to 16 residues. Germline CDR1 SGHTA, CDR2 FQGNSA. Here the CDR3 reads CASRPGTSGGQETQYF. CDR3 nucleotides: TGTGCCAGCAGACCAGGGACTAGCGGGGGCCAAGAGACCCAGTACTTC. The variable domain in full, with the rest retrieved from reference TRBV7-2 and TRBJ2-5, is GAGVSQSPSNKVTEKGKDVELRCDPISGHTALYWYRQSLGQGLEFLIYFQGNSAPDKSGLPSDRFSAERTGGSVSTLTIQRTQQEDSAVYLCASRPGTSGGQETQYFGPGTRLLVL.

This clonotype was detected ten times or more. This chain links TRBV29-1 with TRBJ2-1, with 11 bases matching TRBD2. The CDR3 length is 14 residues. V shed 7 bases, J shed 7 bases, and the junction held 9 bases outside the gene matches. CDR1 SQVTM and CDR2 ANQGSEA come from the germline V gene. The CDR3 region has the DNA TGCAGCGGCGGGACTAGCGGCCTCTGGAATGAGCAGTTCTTC. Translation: CSGGTSGLWNEQFF.

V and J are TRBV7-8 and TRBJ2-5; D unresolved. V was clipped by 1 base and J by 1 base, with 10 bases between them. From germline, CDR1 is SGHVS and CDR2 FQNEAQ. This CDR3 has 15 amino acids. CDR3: CASSLELPSQETQYF. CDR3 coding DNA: TGTGCCAGCAGCTTAGAGCTCCCTAGCCAAGAGACCCAGTACTTC.

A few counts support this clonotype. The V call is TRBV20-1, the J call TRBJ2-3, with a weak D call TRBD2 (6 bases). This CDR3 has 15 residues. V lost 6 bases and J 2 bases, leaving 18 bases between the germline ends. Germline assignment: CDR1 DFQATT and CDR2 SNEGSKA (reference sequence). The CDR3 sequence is CSADRLVWDTDTQYF. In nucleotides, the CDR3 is TGCAGTGCAGACAGACTAGTGTGGGACACAGATACGCAGTATTTT.

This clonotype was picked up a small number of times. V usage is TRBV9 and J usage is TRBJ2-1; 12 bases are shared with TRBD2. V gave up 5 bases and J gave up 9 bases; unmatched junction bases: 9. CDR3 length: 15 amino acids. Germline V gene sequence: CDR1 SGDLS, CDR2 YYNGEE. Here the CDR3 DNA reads TGTGCCAGCAGACCGACTAGCGGGAGTGGCAGTGAGCAGTTCTTC. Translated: CASRPTSGSGSEQFF.

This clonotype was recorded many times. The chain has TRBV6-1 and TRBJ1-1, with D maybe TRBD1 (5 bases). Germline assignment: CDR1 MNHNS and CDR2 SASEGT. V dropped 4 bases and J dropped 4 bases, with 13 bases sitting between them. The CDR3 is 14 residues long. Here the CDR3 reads CASSGTGPFTEAFF. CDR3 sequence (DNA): TGTGCCAGCAGTGGTACAGGTCCGTTCACTGAAGCTTTCTTT.

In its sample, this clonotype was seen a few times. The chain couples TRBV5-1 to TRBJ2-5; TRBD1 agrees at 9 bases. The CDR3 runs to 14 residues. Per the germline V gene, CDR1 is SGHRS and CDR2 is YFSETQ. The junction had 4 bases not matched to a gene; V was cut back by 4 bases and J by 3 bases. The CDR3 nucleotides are TGCGCCAGCAGCAAGACAGGGGGAGAAGAGACCCAGTACTTC. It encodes CASSKTGGEETQYF.